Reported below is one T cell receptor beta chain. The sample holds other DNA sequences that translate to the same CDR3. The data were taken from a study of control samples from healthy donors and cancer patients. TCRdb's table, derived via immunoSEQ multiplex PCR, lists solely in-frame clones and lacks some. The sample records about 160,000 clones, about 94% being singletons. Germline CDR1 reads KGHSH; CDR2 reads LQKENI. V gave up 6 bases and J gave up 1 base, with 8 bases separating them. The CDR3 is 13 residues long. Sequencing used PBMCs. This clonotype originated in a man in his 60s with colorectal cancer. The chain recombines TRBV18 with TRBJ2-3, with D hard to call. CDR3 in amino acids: CASSPPGTDTQYF. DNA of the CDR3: TGTGCCAGCTCCCCCCCGGGCACAGATACGCAGTATTTT.